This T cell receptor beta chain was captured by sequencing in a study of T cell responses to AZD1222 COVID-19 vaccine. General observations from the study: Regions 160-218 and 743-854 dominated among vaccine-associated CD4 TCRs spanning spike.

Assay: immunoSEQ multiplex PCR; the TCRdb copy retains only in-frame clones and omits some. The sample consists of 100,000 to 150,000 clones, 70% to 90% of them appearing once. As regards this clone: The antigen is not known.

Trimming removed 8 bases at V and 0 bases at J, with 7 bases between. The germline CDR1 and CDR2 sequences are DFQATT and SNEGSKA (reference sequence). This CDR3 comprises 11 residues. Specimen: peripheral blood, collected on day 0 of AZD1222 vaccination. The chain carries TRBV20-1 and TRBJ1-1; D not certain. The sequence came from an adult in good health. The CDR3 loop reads CSLTVNTEAFF. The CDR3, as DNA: TGCAGTCTCACAGTGAACACTGAAGCTTTCTTT.